This TCR beta chain was documented in a study of T cell responses to AZD1222 COVID-19 vaccine. Measured with immunoSEQ multiplex PCR; TCRdb has only the in-frame clones, and not every one. The sample records some 150,000 clones, 80% to 95% being singletons. This CDR3 is built from 16 residues. Germline-derived CDR1 and CDR2 are LNHDA and SQIVND (reference sequence). The V end lost 0 bases, the J end lost 4 bases, and 13 bases lay between the germline ends. V and J are TRBV19 and TRBJ1-5; possibly TRBD1 for D (6 bases). The TCR originated in an adult who received the AZD1222 COVID-19 vaccine. The material sequenced was peripheral blood, taken 28 days after the second AZD1222 dose. The CDR3 loop is CASSIDRGTRNQPQHF. The CDR3 DNA follows: TGTGCCAGTAGTATAGATCGAGGGACACGAAATCAGCCCCAGCATTTT.